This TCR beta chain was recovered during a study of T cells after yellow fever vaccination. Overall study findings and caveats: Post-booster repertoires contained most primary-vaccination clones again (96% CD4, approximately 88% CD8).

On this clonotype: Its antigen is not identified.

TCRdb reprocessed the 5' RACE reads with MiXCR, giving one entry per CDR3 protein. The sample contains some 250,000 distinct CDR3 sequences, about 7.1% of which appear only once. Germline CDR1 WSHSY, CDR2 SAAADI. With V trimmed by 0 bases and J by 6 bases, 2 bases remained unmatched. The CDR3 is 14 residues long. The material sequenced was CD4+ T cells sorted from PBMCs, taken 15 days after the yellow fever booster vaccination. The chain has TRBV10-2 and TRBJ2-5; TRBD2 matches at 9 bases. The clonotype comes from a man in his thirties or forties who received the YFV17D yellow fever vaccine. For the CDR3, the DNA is TGCGCCAGCAGTGAGTCGGCGGGAGGGAAGACCCAGTACTTC. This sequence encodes CASSESAGGKTQYF.